Listed below are T cell receptor beta chains from one sample, sequenced in a study of technical replicates of blood from a few donors. TCRdb's table, derived via immunoSEQ multiplex PCR, lists solely in-frame clones and lacks some. Here the sample spans approximately 52,000 clones, approximately 90% being singletons. Sequencing was carried out using PBMCs. These receptors all stem from a human donor in good health. Some clones in this sample may be carry-over from other donors' samples. The CDR3 runs from the conserved cysteine through the conserved F or W. D genes are given only for firm matches. Where a row states a size, it is once, few, many or the class of an expanded clone; other rows omit it.

j_call	d_call	v_call	clone_size	cdr3_nt	cdr3_aa
TRBJ2-2	.	TRBV2	.	TGTGCCAGCAGTGAATATCGAACCTTTAGCGGGGAGCTGTTTTTT	CASSEYRTFSGELFF
TRBJ1-1	.	TRBV19	.	TGTGCCAGTAGCGACCAAGGGGGAAGCACTGAAGCTTTCTTT	CASSDQGGSTEAFF
TRBJ2-7	TRBD1	TRBV29-1	.	TGCAGCGTTGACGTGGCTGAGGACAGGCCCTACGAGCAGTACTTC	CSVDVAEDRPYEQYF
TRBJ2-3	TRBD2	TRBV4-1	.	TGCGCCAGCAGCCGCGGGGGACTAGCGGGGCTCACAGATACGCAGTATTTT	CASSRGGLAGLTDTQYF
TRBJ1-2	.	TRBV2	.	TGTGCCGTCAAGGGGTCTTCGGACTATGGCTACACCTTC	CAVKGSSDYGYTF
TRBJ2-7	.	TRBV10-3	.	TGTGCCATCAGTGAACGGTCAAAACCCTACGAGCAGTACTTC	CAISERSKPYEQYF
TRBJ1-5	.	TRBV20-1	few	TGCAGTGCTACAAGGGGTCAGCCCCAGCATTTT	CSATRGQPQHF
TRBJ1-2	.	TRBV5-4	.	TGTGCCAGCAGTGGGGGGGACCGCTGGTATTCCGACTACACCTTC	CASSGGDRWYSDYTF
TRBJ2-7	.	TRBV7-9	.	TGTGCCAGCACCGACGCTGGGGGGTTTTACGAGCAGTACTTC	CASTDAGGFYEQYF
TRBJ2-3	.	TRBV5-1	.	TGCGCCAGCAGACCGCAGGGGACAGATACGCAGTATTTT	CASRPQGTDTQYF
TRBJ2-7	TRBD2	TRBV2	.	TGTGCCAGCACAAGCGGGAGCTACGAGCAGTACTTC	CASTSGSYEQYF
TRBJ1-2	.	TRBV18	.	TGTGCCAGCTCACCTAGTACCCCATCCCATCGGGGGATGGGAGCTTATGGCTACACCTTC	CASSPSTPSHRGMGAYGYTF
TRBJ1-5	TRBD1	TRBV6-5	.	TGTGCCAGCAGTTCGGACAGGGCTCAGCCCCAGCATTTT	CASSSDRAQPQHF
TRBJ1-4	.	TRBV7-8	once	TGTGCCAGCAGCTTAGCAGCAGGGTCTAATGAAAAACTGTTTTTT	CASSLAAGSNEKLFF
TRBJ2-7	.	TRBV7-2	.	TGTGCCAGCAGCTTAGGACGGAGCTCCTACGAGCAGTACTTC	CASSLGRSSYEQYF
TRBJ2-5	.	TRBV20-1	.	TGCAGTGCTAGGGGGGCGGAGACCCAGTACTTC	CSARGAETQYF
TRBJ2-1	TRBD2	TRBV7-2	.	TGTGCCAGCAAACGGGACTACCTATACAATGAGCAGTTCTTC	CASKRDYLYNEQFF
TRBJ1-1	.	TRBV30	.	TGTGCCTGGAGTGTGATGGTGGTCTCAGGCAAGACGACTGAAGCTTTCTTT	CAWSVMVVSGKTTEAFF
TRBJ1-1	.	TRBV7-3	few	TGTGCCAGCAGCTTAAAAGGCGGCACTGAAGCTTTCTTT	CASSLKGGTEAFF
TRBJ2-1	.	TRBV12-5	.	TGTGCTAGTGGTATCGACAATGAGCAGTTCTTC	CASGIDNEQFF
TRBJ2-7	.	TRBV5-1	.	TGCGCCAGCAGGTACACCCCGGGACAAAACTACGAGCAGTACTTC	CASRYTPGQNYEQYF
TRBJ1-1	.	TRBV10-3	.	TGTGCCATCAGTGAGCGGGTAGGGGGTTTCACTGAAGCTTTCTTT	CAISERVGGFTEAFF
TRBJ2-7	TRBD2	TRBV13	.	TGTGCCAGCAGCTTAGTCCTCGGGGGGGACGAGCAGTACTTC	CASSLVLGGDEQYF
TRBJ2-7	.	TRBV19	.	TGTGCCAGTAGTATGGTGGGCGAGACCTACGAGCAGTACTTC	CASSMVGETYEQYF
TRBJ2-3	.	TRBV5-1	.	TGCGCCAGCAGCTTGGCCGACTTGACAGATACGCAGTATTTT	CASSLADLTDTQYF
TRBJ2-3	TRBD2	TRBV11-3	.	TGTGCCAGCAGGGTTCAGCTGCAGGGCGGGAGGGCCTATGTAACAGATACGCAGTATTTT	CASRVQLQGGRAYVTDTQYF
TRBJ1-2	.	TRBV7-9	few	TGTGCCAGCAGCCCTCAGGCATCTGGCTACACCTTC	CASSPQASGYTF
TRBJ1-2	.	TRBV7-9	.	TGTGCCAGCAGCTTAGTAACAGGGTTTGGCTACACCTTC	CASSLVTGFGYTF
TRBJ1-6	TRBD1	TRBV5-1	.	TGCGCCAGCAGCTTGGCGGGACAGGTCCGGTCACCCCTCCACTTT	CASSLAGQVRSPLHF
TRBJ2-7	.	TRBV4-3	.	TGCGCCAGCAGCCAAGACAGTCAACAGGGCTACGAGCAGTACTTC	CASSQDSQQGYEQYF
TRBJ1-1	TRBD1	TRBV10-3	.	TGTGCCATCAGACTACAGGGGTTGAACACTGAAGCTTTCTTT	CAIRLQGLNTEAFF
TRBJ2-1	TRBD2	TRBV7-2	few	TGTGCCAGCAACACCCAAGGACTAGCTTTAAGGAATGAGCAGTTCTTC	CASNTQGLALRNEQFF
TRBJ2-7	TRBD1	TRBV30	.	TGTGCCTGGACCAGGGGGTACGAGCAGTACTTC	CAWTRGYEQYF
TRBJ2-4	TRBD1	TRBV6-1	.	TGTGCCAGCAATACAGGGGATGCCAAAAACATTCAGTACTTC	CASNTGDAKNIQYF
TRBJ2-1	TRBD2	TRBV2	.	TGTGCCAGCAGTGAATTGGGTGGGGGGGAGTTCTTC	CASSELGGGEFF
TRBJ2-1	.	TRBV10-2	.	TGCGCCAGCAGTGTCCTAGTCGGGTGGGAGCAGTTCTTC	CASSVLVGWEQFF
TRBJ1-3	.	TRBV14	.	TGTGCCAGCAGCTCAAGATCCGCCTCAGGGGCAGGTGGAAACACCATATATTTT	CASSSRSASGAGGNTIYF
TRBJ2-5	.	TRBV2	few	TGTGCCAGCAGTGTCGGACTGACCCAGACCCAGTACTTC	CASSVGLTQTQYF
TRBJ2-5	.	TRBV2	.	TGTGCCAGCAAGGGGACAGTAACCCGGGGGAGTAGGGAGACCCAGTACTTC	CASKGTVTRGSRETQYF
TRBJ2-7	TRBD2	TRBV5-1	.	TGCGCCAGCAGCTTGGAAGCGGGAGTTTCCGAGCAGTACTTC	CASSLEAGVSEQYF
TRBJ2-1	TRBD2	TRBV19	.	TGTGCCAGTACCCAAGCGGGAGCGTCCTACAATGAGCAGTTCTTC	CASTQAGASYNEQFF
TRBJ2-5	.	TRBV6-5	.	TGTGCCAGCAGCTCCGGGGTTTGGGGAGAGACCCAGTACTTC	CASSSGVWGETQYF
TRBJ2-1	TRBD2	TRBV5-1	.	TGCGCCAGCTCGACCGGGACTACCCACAATGAGCAGTTCTTC	CASSTGTTHNEQFF
TRBJ1-1	.	TRBV6-5	.	TGTGCCAGCAGTTACGAAGGGGCTGGCACTGAAGCTTTCTTT	CASSYEGAGTEAFF
TRBJ2-4	TRBD1	TRBV6-1	.	TGTGCCAGCAGTCCGGGACAGGGGACCAAAAACATTCAGTACTTC	CASSPGQGTKNIQYF
TRBJ2-7	TRBD2	TRBV6-6	few	TGTGCCAGCAGTTACGGTGGGACTAGCCGATCCTACGAGCAGTACTTC	CASSYGGTSRSYEQYF
TRBJ2-7	TRBD2	TRBV7-9	.	TGTGCCAGCAGGGCAGCGGGAGCCTACGAGCAGTACTTC	CASRAAGAYEQYF
TRBJ1-1	.	TRBV9	.	TGTGCCAGCAGCGTAGAGTTAGGGGATGAAGCTTTCTTT	CASSVELGDEAFF
TRBJ2-3	TRBD2	TRBV12-5	.	TGTGCTAGTGGTAAGGGACTAACAGATACGCAGTATTTT	CASGKGLTDTQYF
TRBJ2-7	.	TRBV6-1	.	TGTGCCAGCAGTGAACGGGGTAGCTACGAGCAGTACTTC	CASSERGSYEQYF
TRBJ2-3	TRBD2	TRBV7-2	once	TGTGCCAGCAGCTTCAGGCGGGGGGAAGATACGCAGTATTTT	CASSFRRGEDTQYF
TRBJ2-1	TRBD2	TRBV19	.	TGTGCCAGTAGTGACTTTGGACTAGCGGGGGGGCGGTGGTTCTTC	CASSDFGLAGGRWFF
TRBJ2-5	.	TRBV9	.	TGTGCCAGCAGCGTAGCAGGGACACATAAAGAGACCCAGTACTTC	CASSVAGTHKETQYF